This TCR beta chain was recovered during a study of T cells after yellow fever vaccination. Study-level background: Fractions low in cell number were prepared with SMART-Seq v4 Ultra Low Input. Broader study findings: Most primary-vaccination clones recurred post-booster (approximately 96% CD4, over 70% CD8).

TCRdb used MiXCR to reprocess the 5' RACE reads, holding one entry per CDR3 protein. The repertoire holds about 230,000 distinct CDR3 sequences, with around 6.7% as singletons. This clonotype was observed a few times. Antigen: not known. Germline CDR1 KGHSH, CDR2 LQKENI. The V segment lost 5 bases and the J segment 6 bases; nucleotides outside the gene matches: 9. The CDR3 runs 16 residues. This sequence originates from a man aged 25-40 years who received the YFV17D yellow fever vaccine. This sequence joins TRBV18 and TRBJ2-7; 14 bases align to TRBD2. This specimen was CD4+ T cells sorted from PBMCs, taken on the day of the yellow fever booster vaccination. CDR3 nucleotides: TGTGCCAGCTCATCCGGGACTAGCGGGAGATTGGTCGAGCAGTACTTC. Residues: CASSSGTSGRLVEQYF.